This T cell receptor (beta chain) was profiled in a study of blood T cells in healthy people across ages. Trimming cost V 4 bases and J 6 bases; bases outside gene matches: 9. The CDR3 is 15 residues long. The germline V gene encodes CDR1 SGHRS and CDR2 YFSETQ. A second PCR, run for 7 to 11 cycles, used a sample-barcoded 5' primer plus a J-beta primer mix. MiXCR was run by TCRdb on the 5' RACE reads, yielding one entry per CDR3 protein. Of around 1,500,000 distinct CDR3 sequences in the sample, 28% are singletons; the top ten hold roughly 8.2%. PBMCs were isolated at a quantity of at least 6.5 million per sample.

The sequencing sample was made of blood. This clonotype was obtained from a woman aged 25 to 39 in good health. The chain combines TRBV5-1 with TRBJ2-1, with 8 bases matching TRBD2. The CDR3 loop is CASSQDGRAGNEQFF. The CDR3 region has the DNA TGCGCCAGCAGCCAGGACGGGAGGGCCGGCAATGAGCAGTTCTTC.